This T cell receptor (beta chain) was retrieved from a study of T-cell reconstitution after alpha-beta-depleted transplantation in children (dated by TCRdb to 2015 to 2016). As for the study more broadly: The study quantitatively tracked T-cell immune reconstitution after TCRalphabeta/CD19-depleted allogeneic hematopoietic cell transplantation in children using TCR repertoire profiling.

The sample's treatment or condition label, in plain terms: allogeneic hematopoietic cell transplantation with graft depleted of TCRalphabeta T cells and CD19 B cells. The transplant recipients were children given TCRalphabeta/CD19-depleted allogeneic hematopoietic cell grafts. Many counts were recorded for this clonotype. Which antigen it targets is not known. No quality values exist for individual bases; no much larger clone is one base distant. Findings and caveats that apply to the study as a whole: In some patients, high TCRbeta diversity at day 60 was attributed to recipient T cells and intrathymic progenitors that had survived conditioning. The frequencies of hyperexpanded clones fell over the following months, and after one year, T-cell counts and TCRbeta diversity were mostly attributed to newly produced T cells. The apparently early alphabetaT-cell count recovery about two months after transplant was reportedly dependent on only several hundred rapidly expanded clones derived from non-depleted graft cells.

The method behind the library was PCR. This sample was sequenced with an Illumina HiSeq 2500. TCR library preparation used molecular barcoding, with unique molecular identifiers applied to normalize quantification of the TCRbeta repertoire. TCRdb handled the public reads itself, with Q25 trimming in fastp and clone calling in MiXCR, and kept productive beta chains. CDR3 protein duplicates are merged, each entry listing the most common genes and DNA. This sample is represented by about 420,000 distinct CDR3 sequences; 15% to 20% of them were singletons. The ten top clones hold about 32% of the sample. The material sequenced was PBMCs, mostly from graft donor cells, taken 360 days after TCRalphabeta/CD19-depleted stem cell transplant. The TCR was taken from a boy less than two years old who had a stem cell transplant for Wiskott-Aldrich syndrome, so the T cells may come from the graft donor.

CDR3 loop: CATSGGSGRRQYF. The nucleotides are TGTGCCACCAGTGGTGGTAGCGGGAGAAGACAGTACTTC. This chain joins TRBV24-1 to TRBJ2-7, and 9 bases in between align with TRBD2. V is cut back by 5 bases and J by 10 bases, with 8 bases in the junction unmatched. The CDR3 numbers 13 residues from cysteine through phenylalanine. Only CDR3 DNA remains: 39 bases, in frame from the first base. According to the germline V gene, CDR1 reads KGHDR and CDR2 reads SFDVKD.